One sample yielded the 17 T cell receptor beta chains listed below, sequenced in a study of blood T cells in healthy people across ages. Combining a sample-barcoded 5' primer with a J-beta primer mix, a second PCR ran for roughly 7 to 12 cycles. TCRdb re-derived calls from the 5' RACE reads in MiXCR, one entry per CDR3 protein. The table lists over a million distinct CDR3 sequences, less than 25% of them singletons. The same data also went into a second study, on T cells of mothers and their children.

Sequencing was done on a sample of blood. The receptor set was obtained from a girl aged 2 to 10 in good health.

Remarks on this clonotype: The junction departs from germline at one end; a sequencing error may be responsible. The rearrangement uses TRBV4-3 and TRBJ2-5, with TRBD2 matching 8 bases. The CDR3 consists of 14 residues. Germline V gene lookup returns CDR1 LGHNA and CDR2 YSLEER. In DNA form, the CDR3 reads TGCGCCAGCAGCCCGACCGGAGTAGCGGGGTCGGGGTTCTTC. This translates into CASSPTGVAGSGFF.

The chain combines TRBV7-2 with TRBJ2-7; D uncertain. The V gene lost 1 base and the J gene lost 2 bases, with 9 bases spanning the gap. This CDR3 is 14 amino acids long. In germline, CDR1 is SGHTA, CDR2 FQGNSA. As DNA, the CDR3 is TGTGCCAGCAGCTTAGTTACGGAAACCTACGAGCAGTACTTC. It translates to CASSLVTETYEQYF.

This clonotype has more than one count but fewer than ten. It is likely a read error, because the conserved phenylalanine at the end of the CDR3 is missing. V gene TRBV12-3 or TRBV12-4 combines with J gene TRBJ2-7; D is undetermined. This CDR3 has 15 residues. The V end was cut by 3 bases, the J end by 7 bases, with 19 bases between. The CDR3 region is CASSFNTASAVEQYS. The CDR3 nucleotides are TGTGCCAGCAGTTTTAATACGGCCTCCGCGGTGGAGCAGTACTCC.

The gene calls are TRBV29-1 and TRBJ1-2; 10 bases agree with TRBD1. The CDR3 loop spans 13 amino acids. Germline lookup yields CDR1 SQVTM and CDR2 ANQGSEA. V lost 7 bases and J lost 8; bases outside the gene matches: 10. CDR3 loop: CSASDRGTLGYTF. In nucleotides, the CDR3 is TGCAGCGCTTCGGACAGGGGGACTTTAGGCTACACCTTC.

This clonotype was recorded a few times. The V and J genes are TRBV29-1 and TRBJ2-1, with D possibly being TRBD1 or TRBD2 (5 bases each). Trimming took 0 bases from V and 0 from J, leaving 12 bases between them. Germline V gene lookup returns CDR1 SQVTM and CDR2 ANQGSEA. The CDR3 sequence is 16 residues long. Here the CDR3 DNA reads TGCAGCGTTGAAGATTCATGGGGGAGCTCCTACAATGAGCAGTTCTTC. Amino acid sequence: CSVEDSWGSSYNEQFF.

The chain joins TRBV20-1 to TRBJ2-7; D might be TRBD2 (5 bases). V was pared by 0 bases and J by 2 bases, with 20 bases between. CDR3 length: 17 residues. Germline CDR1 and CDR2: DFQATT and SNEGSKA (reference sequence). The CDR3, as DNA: TGCAGTGCTAGAGATATCCCACGGCCGGGATATCCCTACGAGCAGTACTTC. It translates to CSARDIPRPGYPYEQYF.

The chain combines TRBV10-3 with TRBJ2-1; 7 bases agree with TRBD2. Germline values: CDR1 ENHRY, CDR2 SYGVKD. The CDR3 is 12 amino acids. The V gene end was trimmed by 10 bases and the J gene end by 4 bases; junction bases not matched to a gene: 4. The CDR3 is CATTSSYNEQFF. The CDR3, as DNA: TGTGCCACGACTAGCAGTTACAATGAGCAGTTCTTC.

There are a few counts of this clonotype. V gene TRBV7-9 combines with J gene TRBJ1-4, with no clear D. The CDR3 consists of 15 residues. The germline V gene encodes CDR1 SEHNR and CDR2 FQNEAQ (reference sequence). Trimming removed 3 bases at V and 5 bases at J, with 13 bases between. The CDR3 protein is CASSFSWRRNEKLFF. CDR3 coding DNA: TGTGCCAGCAGCTTTTCGTGGAGGCGGAATGAAAAACTGTTTTTT.

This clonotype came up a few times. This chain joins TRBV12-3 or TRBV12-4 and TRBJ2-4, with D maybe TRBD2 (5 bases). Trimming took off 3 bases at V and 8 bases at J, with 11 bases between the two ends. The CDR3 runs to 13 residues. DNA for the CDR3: TGTGCCAGCAGTTTTCTTGGGAGCGACATTCAGTACTTC. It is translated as CASSFLGSDIQYF.

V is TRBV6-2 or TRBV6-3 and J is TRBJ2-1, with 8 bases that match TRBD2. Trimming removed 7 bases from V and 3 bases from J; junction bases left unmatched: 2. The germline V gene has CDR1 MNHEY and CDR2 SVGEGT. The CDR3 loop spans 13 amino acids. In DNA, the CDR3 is TGTGCCAGCACCCTAGCGGGCTACAATGAGCAGTTCTTC. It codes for CASTLAGYNEQFF.

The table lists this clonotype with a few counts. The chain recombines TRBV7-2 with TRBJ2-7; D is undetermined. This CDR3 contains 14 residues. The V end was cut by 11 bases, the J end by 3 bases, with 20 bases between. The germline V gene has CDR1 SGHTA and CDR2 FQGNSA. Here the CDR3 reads CAVAGSPPVYEQYF. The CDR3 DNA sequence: TGTGCCGTAGCCGGATCCCCACCAGTCTACGAGCAGTACTTC.

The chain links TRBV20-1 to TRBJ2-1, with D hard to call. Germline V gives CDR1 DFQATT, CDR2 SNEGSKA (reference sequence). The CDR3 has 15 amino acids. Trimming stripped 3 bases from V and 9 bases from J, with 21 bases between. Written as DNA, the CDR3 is TGCAGTGCTAGCAAACGAACCCTTGGTTGGGGTGAGCAGTTCTTC. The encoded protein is CSASKRTLGWGEQFF.

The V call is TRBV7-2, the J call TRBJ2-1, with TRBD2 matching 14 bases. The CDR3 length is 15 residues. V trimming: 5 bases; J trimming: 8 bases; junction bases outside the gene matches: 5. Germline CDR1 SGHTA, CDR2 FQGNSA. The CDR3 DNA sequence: TGTGCCAGCAGCCTCGGACTAGCGGGGGGCCATGAGCAGTTCTTC. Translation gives CASSLGLAGGHEQFF.

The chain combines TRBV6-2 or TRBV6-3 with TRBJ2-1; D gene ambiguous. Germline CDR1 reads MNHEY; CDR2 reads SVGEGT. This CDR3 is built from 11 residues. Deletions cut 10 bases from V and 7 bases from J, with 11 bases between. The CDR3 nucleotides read TGTGCCACCTCTAAGATTAATGAGCAGTTCTTC. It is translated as CATSKINEQFF.

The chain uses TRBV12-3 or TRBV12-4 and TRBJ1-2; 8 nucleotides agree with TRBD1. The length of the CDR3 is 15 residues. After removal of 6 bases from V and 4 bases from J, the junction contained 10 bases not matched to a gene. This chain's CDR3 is CASRATGEIGYGYTF. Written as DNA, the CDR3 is TGTGCCAGCAGGGCGACAGGGGAAATCGGCTATGGCTACACCTTC.

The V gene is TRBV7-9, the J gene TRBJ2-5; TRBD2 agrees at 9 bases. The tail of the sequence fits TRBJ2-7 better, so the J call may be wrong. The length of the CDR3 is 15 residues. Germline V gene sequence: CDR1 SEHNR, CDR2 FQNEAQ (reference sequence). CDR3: CASSLLSGSDNEQYF. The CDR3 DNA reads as TGTGCCAGCAGCTTGCTTAGCGGGAGCGACAACGAGCAGTACTTC.

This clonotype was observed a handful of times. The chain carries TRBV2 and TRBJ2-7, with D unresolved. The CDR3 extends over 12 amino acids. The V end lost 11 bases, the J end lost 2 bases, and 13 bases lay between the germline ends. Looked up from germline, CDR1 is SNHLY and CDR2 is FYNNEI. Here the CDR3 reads CAQKGQTYEQYF. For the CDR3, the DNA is TGTGCCCAAAAGGGCCAAACCTACGAGCAGTACTTC.